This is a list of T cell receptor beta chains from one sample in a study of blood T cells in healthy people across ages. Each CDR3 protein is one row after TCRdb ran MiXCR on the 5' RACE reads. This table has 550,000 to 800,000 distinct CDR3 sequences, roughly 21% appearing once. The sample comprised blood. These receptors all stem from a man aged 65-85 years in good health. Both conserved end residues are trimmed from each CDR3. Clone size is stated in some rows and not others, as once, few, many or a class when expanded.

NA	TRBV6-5	ASSYTRARTEAF
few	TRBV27	ASSVTGANVLT
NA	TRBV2	ASSGALPSAPSTDTQY
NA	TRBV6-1	ASSAGLAVYNEQF
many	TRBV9	ASSPRQGSNEQF
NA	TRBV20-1	SARDYYTDTQY
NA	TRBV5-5	ASSPADRVTNTQY
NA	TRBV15	ATSLLGGQGPPDTQY
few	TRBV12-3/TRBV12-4	ASSLTSGSHSLTYEQY
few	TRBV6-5	ASSLRQGESSGANVLT
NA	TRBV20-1	SASQRVDYNEQF
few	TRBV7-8	ASSFGGFNQPQH
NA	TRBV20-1	SARGFSGPQGAKNIQY
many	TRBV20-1	SARAGNEQF
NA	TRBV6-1	ASRLSYSYNEQF
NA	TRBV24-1	ATSDPGLAGAIDVF
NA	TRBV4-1	ASSQRQGSDGYT
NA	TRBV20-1	SARDLGTFPEIEAQY
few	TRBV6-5	ASSYRAGLIHEQY
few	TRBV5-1	ASSLAYRESKNIQY
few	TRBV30	AWRGQGGVETQY
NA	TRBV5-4	ASSLRVAVNTDTQY
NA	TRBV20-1	SARDPVLAGGLADTQY
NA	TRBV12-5	ASGLVLDRLI
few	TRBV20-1	SAAGTSKSEQY
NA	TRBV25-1	ASSTLQGAKYEQY
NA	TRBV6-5	ASSTTQGADTQY
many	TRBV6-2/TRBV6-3	ASRLVSQTYNEQF
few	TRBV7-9	ASSFEMEGGYT
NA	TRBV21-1	ASSKAETSGRPQNILY
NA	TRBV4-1	ASSQGPGTVREKLF